The next 30 T cell receptor beta chains were all read from a single sample in a study of blood T cell repertoires in COVID-19. Sequencing used immunoSEQ multiplex PCR; TCRdb keeps in-frame clones, though not all of them. The data show over 250,000 clones, 75% to 90% seen once. Sequencing was carried out using PBMCs or T cells enriched from blood (not recorded which). These receptors were obtained from a woman under 30 who had recovered from COVID-19.

The CDR3 region is CASSLRFQDTNYGYTF. The DNA of the CDR3 is TGTGCCAGCAGCTTAAGGTTCCAAGACACTAACTATGGCTACACCTTC. V usage is TRBV11-2 and J usage is TRBJ1-2; D uncertain. This CDR3 has 16 residues. Germline assignment: CDR1 SGHAT and CDR2 FQNNGV. V gave up 2 bases and J gave up 0 bases, with 13 bases separating them.

The chain employs TRBV7-3 and TRBJ2-6; D gene ambiguous. The germline V gene has CDR1 SGHTA and CDR2 FQGTGA. The V and J ends lost 4 bases and 3 bases respectively, with 10 bases between them. The CDR3 extends over 15 amino acids. The CDR3 DNA reads TGTGCCAGCAGCTCACAGCCAGTTGGGGCCAACGTCCTGACTTTC. It codes for CASSSQPVGANVLTF.

V and J are TRBV19 and TRBJ2-7; a possible D gene is TRBD1 (6 bases). The CDR3 runs to 20 residues. Trimming cost V 5 bases and J 3 bases, with 32 bases left between them. CDR1 is LNHDA, CDR2 SQIVND, per germline (reference sequence). The CDR3: CASSSIVSFSGQNSFYEQYF. The CDR3 DNA sequence: TGTGCCAGTAGTTCGATCGTGAGCTTCTCGGGACAAAACTCCTTCTACGAGCAGTACTTC.

This chain links TRBV30 with TRBJ1-1; 7 bases line up with TRBD1. J lost 9 bases, V lost 5 bases, and 9 bases had no gene match. There are 12 residues in the CDR3. Per germline, CDR1 GTSNPN and CDR2 SVGIG (reference sequence). This CDR3 reads CAWVTGTVKAFF. The CDR3 DNA reads as TGTGCCTGGGTCACGGGGACAGTGAAAGCTTTCTTT.

The CDR3 sequence is CASILAGGPQETQYF. CDR3 nucleotide sequence: TGTGCCAGCATCCTAGCGGGGGGCCCACAAGAGACCCAGTACTTC. The chain recombines TRBV28 with TRBJ2-5; 11 bases match TRBD2. The CDR3 is made up of 15 amino acids. Germline V gives CDR1 MDHEN, CDR2 SYDVKM. Germline trimming cut 7 bases from V and 2 bases from J; bases unmatched to any gene: 6.

Written as DNA, the CDR3 is TGTGCCAGCAGCCAAAAGAACACAGGGAAACCCCAGTACTTC. This sequence encodes CASSQKNTGKPQYF. J is TRBJ2-5 and V is TRBV13; possible D gene TRBD1, 6 bases. Germline lookup yields CDR1 PRHDT and CDR2 FYEKMQ (reference sequence). The CDR3 is made up of 14 amino acids. With 5 bases removed from V and 9 bases from J, the gap between germline ends came to 19 bases.

Here the CDR3 DNA reads TGTGCCAGCAGCCTGGACGTCCTGAGGCACGAGCAGTACTTC. This translates into CASSLDVLRHEQYF. The chain employs TRBV5-6 and TRBJ2-7; D not resolved. This CDR3 has 14 residues. The germline V gene has CDR1 SGHDT and CDR2 YYEEEE. V was cut by 4 bases and J by 5 bases, with 16 bases left in between.

The V gene is TRBV3-1 (or the pseudogene TRBV3-2), the J gene TRBJ1-6; maybe TRBD1 (5 bases). Trimming took 10 bases from V and 3 from J, leaving 10 bases between them. Germline V gene sequence: CDR1 LGHDT, CDR2 YNNKEL (reference sequence). The CDR3 loop spans 13 amino acids. CDR3 coding DNA: TGTGCCATACAGGCTAACTATAATTCACCCCTCCACTTT. Amino acid sequence: CAIQANYNSPLHF.

This chain joins TRBV5-1 and TRBJ1-1; no clear D gene. This CDR3 has 13 amino acids. Germline assignment: CDR1 SGHRS and CDR2 YFSETQ. Trimming shortened V by 2 bases and J by 3 bases, and 8 bases separated the two germline ends. DNA of the CDR3: TGCGCCAGCAGCTTTGACACATACACTGAAGCTTTCTTT. It translates to CASSFDTYTEAFF.

This sequence joins TRBV5-6 and TRBJ1-2; 8 bases line up with TRBD1. The CDR3 loop spans 14 amino acids. Trimming cost V 3 bases and J 4 bases; bases outside gene matches: 5. Germline CDR1 and CDR2: SGHDT and YYEEEE. CDR3 DNA: TGTGCCAGCAGCTCTGTGACAGGGGTCTATGGCTACACCTTC. Encoded protein: CASSSVTGVYGYTF.

In the case of this clone: Compared with germline, one end of the junction differs, possibly owing to a read error. This rearrangement joins TRBV4-1 to TRBJ1-1; the D gene is possibly TRBD1 (5 bases). CDR1 is MGHRA, CDR2 YSYEKL, per germline. The CDR3 runs 16 residues. In DNA, the CDR3 is TGCGCCAGCAGCCAAGATCAGGCAGGGAAGAACGCTGAAGCTTTCTTT. Translated, it gives CASSQDQAGKNAEAFF.

This clone is a singleton in its sample. The chain has TRBV4-1 and TRBJ1-1, with D maybe TRBD1 (5 bases). CDR3 length: 16 residues. Germline CDR1 and CDR2: MGHRA and YSYEKL. The V end was cut by 2 bases, the J end by 0 bases, with 13 bases between. CDR3 bases: TGCGCCAGCAGCCAACTCGCAGGGTGGATGAACACTGAAGCTTTCTTT. This codes for CASSQLAGWMNTEAFF.

The genes are TRBV5-1 and TRBJ2-5, with TRBD2 identical over 10 bases. The V gene's germline CDR1 is SGHRS and CDR2 YFSETQ. This CDR3 contains 14 residues. The trim removed 2 bases at V and 5 bases at J, leaving 3 bases unmatched. This CDR3 is CASSFLTSGETQYF. In DNA form, the CDR3 reads TGCGCCAGCAGCTTTCTGACTAGCGGGGAGACCCAGTACTTC.

V usage is TRBV28 and J usage is TRBJ1-5; 8 nucleotides match TRBD1. The CDR3 contains 17 residues. Germline values: CDR1 MDHEN, CDR2 SYDVKM. Trimming at V came to 0 bases and at J to 3 bases, leaving 7 bases not matched to a gene. CDR3 bases: TGTGCCAGCAGTTTATGGGTAGGACAGGGCCTCAATCAGCCCCAGCATTTT. Translation: CASSLWVGQGLNQPQHF.

The chain joins TRBV20-1 to TRBJ2-1, with D perhaps TRBD2 (6 bases). The CDR3 runs to 15 residues. V shed 4 bases and J shed 3 bases, with 16 bases lying between them. CDR1 and CDR2 (germline): DFQATT, SNEGSKA (reference sequence). The CDR3 spells CSANDPGLDYNEQFF. The CDR3 nucleotides are TGCAGTGCTAATGATCCGGGACTGGACTACAATGAGCAGTTCTTC.

This chain joins TRBV6-4 and TRBJ1-6; 8 bases align to TRBD1. Germline trimming cut 1 base from V and 0 bases from J; bases unmatched to any gene: 11. Germline V gives CDR1 MRHNA, CDR2 SNTAGT. This CDR3 has 20 residues. The DNA for the CDR3 is TGTGCCAGCAGTGACTTTCGGGACAGGCCCGATTACTCCTATAATTCACCCCTCCACTTT. This encodes CASSDFRDRPDYSYNSPLHF.

The rearrangement uses TRBV29-1 and TRBJ1-1; 7 positions match TRBD1. Germline V gene sequence: CDR1 SQVTM, CDR2 ANQGSEA. The junction had 7 bases not matched to a gene; V was cut back by 3 bases and J by 0 bases. The length of the CDR3 is 15 residues. DNA of the CDR3: TGCAGCGTTGATTTACGGGACAGCATGAACACTGAAGCTTTCTTT. Translating it yields CSVDLRDSMNTEAFF.

V is TRBV6-1 and J is TRBJ1-5, with D unresolved. Trimming removed 2 bases at V and 9 bases at J, with 11 bases between. The CDR3 is 13 residues long. Germline V lookup: CDR1 MNHNS, CDR2 SASEGT. The CDR3 coding sequence is TGTGCCAGCAGTGAAACTTTAACCGTGCCCCAGCATTTT. Translating it yields CASSETLTVPQHF.

The chain links TRBV9 to TRBJ1-2; D call uncertain. Germline CDR1 is SGDLS and CDR2 is YYNGEE. V lost 7 bases and J 7 bases, leaving 11 bases between the germline ends. This CDR3 spans 11 amino acids. The CDR3 DNA is TGTGCCAGCCGTTCGGGGTTTGGCTACACCTTC. Translation gives CASRSGFGYTF.

This chain uses TRBV6-5 with TRBJ2-5, with D unresolved. CDR3 length: 16 amino acids. The V and J ends lost 0 bases and 3 bases respectively, with 14 bases between them. CDR1 and CDR2 from the germline V gene are MNHEY and SVGAGI. The CDR3 bases are TGTGCCAGCAGTTACTCGAGTTGGCAGGCCGAAGAGACCCAGTACTTC. Its protein is CASSYSSWQAEETQYF.

The chain joins TRBV2 to TRBJ2-1, with 7 bases aligning to TRBD1. V was clipped by 3 bases and J by 7 bases; unmatched bases: 6. Germline V gene lookup returns CDR1 SNHLY and CDR2 FYNNEI. The CDR3 runs to 14 residues. CDR3 nucleotide sequence: TGTGCCAGCAGTGATTCAGGGGGTGCGAATGAGCAGTTCTTC. It codes for CASSDSGGANEQFF.

The V call is TRBV10-2, the J call TRBJ2-2; 7 nucleotides match TRBD1. The CDR3 loop spans 12 amino acids. Germline assignment: CDR1 WSHSY and CDR2 SAAADI. Losses at the gene ends were 9 bases for V and 5 bases for J; bases not matched to a gene: 3. The CDR3 nucleotides are TGCGCCAGTACAGGGGTTACCGGGGAGCTGTTTTTT. Amino acid sequence: CASTGVTGELFF.

J is TRBJ1-1 and V is TRBV7-2; D perhaps matches TRBD1 (5 bases). This CDR3 is 15 amino acids long. Germline-derived CDR1 and CDR2 are SGHTA and FQGNSA. V dropped 1 base and J dropped 1 base, with 10 bases sitting between them. The CDR3: CASSLVAGGNTEAFF. The CDR3 DNA reads TGTGCCAGCAGCTTAGTGGCGGGGGGGAACACTGAAGCTTTCTTT.

This chain connects TRBV7-9 to TRBJ1-2; TRBD1 agrees at 8 bases. V shed 6 bases and J 7 bases; nucleotides not matched to a gene: 7. Germline assignment: CDR1 SEHNR and CDR2 FQNEAQ (reference sequence). CDR3 length: 13 residues. The CDR3 region is CASSFDRGSGYTF. Written as DNA, the CDR3 is TGTGCCAGCAGTTTCGACAGGGGTAGTGGCTACACCTTC. Variable domain in full (rest from reference TRBV7-9 and TRBJ1-2): DTGVSQNPRHKITKRGQNVTFRCDPISEHNRLYWYRQTLGQGPEFLTYFQNEAQLEKSRLLSDRFSAERPKGSFSTLEIQRTEQGDSAMYLCASSFDRGSGYTFGSGTRLTVV.

This clone was detected once. This chain links TRBV27 with TRBJ1-2, with TRBD1 as a possible D gene (5 bases). The germline CDR1 and CDR2 sequences are MNHEY and SMNVEV (reference sequence). This CDR3 is built from 13 residues. Trimming took 2 bases from V and 2 from J, leaving 6 bases between them. The CDR3, as DNA: TGTGCCAGCAGTTTAGACAGCAACTATGGCTACACCTTC. It specifies CASSLDSNYGYTF.

This clone was seen once. The chain joins TRBV29-1 to TRBJ1-2; D is perhaps TRBD1 (5 bases). The germline V gene encodes CDR1 SQVTM and CDR2 ANQGSEA. V lost 6 bases and J lost 8, with 10 bases in between. The CDR3 has 10 amino acids. CDR3 loop: CSVAGYGYTF. The CDR3 nucleotides read TGCAGCGTGGCAGGGTACGGCTACACCTTC.

V gene TRBV28 combines with J gene TRBJ1-5, with a tentative D call TRBD1 (6 bases). This CDR3 contains 17 residues. Germline V gene data show CDR1 as MDHEN and CDR2 as SYDVKM. V was cut by 5 bases and J by 2 bases, with 19 bases left in between. In DNA form, the CDR3 reads TGTGCCAGCAGTCCCCGAAGAACAGGGTTTGGCAATCAGCCCCAGCATTTT. This codes for CASSPRRTGFGNQPQHF.

The chain carries TRBV5-1 and TRBJ1-3, with D uncertain. Germline V gene data show CDR1 as SGHRS and CDR2 as YFSETQ. V gave up 4 bases and J gave up 4 bases, with 15 bases separating them. This CDR3 contains 15 residues. CDR3 DNA: TGCGCCAGCAGCCACGCAGAGGGATCCGGAAACACCATATATTTT. Protein sequence: CASSHAEGSGNTIYF.

This sequence joins TRBV4-1 and TRBJ1-2; D unresolved. Trimming left V 0 bases short and J 9 bases short, with 11 bases between. The germline V gene encodes CDR1 MGHRA and CDR2 YSYEKL. The CDR3 has 13 residues. CDR3 in DNA: TGCGCCAGCAGCCAAGATGGGGTCGGGAGCTACACCTTC. Translating gives CASSQDGVGSYTF.

The J gene is TRBJ2-7, the V gene TRBV3-1 (or the pseudogene TRBV3-2); D unresolved. The V and J ends lost 0 bases and 5 bases respectively, with 5 bases between them. CDR3 size: 12 residues. Germline V gene sequence: CDR1 LGHDT, CDR2 YNNKEL (reference sequence). CDR3 region: CASSQESNEQYF. DNA of the CDR3: TGTGCCAGCAGCCAAGAATCCAACGAGCAGTACTTC.